Following are 10 T cell receptor beta chains from one sample sequenced in a study of cytomegalovirus exposure and HLA in healthy donors. Primers: 60 Vbeta forward and 13 Jbeta reverse. Assay: immunoSEQ multiplex PCR; the TCRdb copy retains only in-frame clones and omits some. The repertoire holds under 150,000 clones, with about 71% as singletons. The specimen was PBMCs. All receptors derive from a woman aged 55-70 years in good health and CMV-seropositive.

The chain has TRBV6-5 and TRBJ2-1, with TRBD2 as a possible D gene (5 bases). This CDR3 region has 14 residues. CDR1 is MNHEY, CDR2 SVGAGI, per germline. Trimming took off 6 bases at V and 8 bases at J, with 17 bases between the two ends. The DNA of the CDR3 is TGTGCCAGCAGGAGGGAGTCCGTCGGGTATGAGCAGTTCTTC. It codes for CASRRESVGYEQFF.

The rearrangement uses TRBV11-2 and TRBJ2-7; 9 positions match TRBD1. V lost 5 bases to trimming and J lost 7 bases; unmatched junction nucleotides: 9. The CDR3 totals 14 residues. The V gene's germline CDR1 is SGHAT and CDR2 FQNNGV. Here the CDR3 reads CASSNTDRGIEQYF. The CDR3 region has the DNA TGTGCCAGCAGCAATACCGACAGGGGGATTGAGCAGTACTTC.

The gene calls are TRBV9 and TRBJ2-7; no reliable D call. The CDR3 runs to 15 residues. Germline V gene data show CDR1 as SGDLS and CDR2 as YYNGEE. The V end lost 2 bases, the J end lost 4 bases, and 16 bases lay between the germline ends. The chain's CDR3 is CASSVEASKPYEQYF. In nucleotides, the CDR3 is TGTGCCAGCAGCGTTGAAGCTTCAAAGCCGTACGAGCAGTACTTC.

The rearrangement links TRBV5-1 to TRBJ2-7; TRBD1 agrees at 7 bases. The CDR3 has 14 amino acids. Germline V gene lookup returns CDR1 SGHRS and CDR2 YFSETQ. J was trimmed by 0 bases and V by 10 bases; bases with no gene match: 10. The CDR3 region has the DNA TGCGCCGCGAGAAGGGACAGTAGCTCCTACGAGCAGTACTTC. It specifies CAARRDSSSYEQYF. Drawing the rest from reference TRBV5-1 and TRBJ2-7, the complete variable domain is KAGVTQTPRYLIKTRGQQVTLSCSPISGHRSVSWYQQTPGQGLQFLFEYFSETQRNKGNFPGRFSGRQFSNSRSEMNVSTLELGDSALYLCAARRDSSSYEQYFGPGTRLTVT.

The DNA of the CDR3 is TGTGCCACCAGCAGAGATAGACAAATTAACTATGGCTACACCTTC. It is translated as CATSRDRQINYGYTF. The rearrangement joins TRBV15 to TRBJ1-2; no firm D call. V shed 0 bases and J shed 1 base, with 9 bases lying between them. Germline V lookup: CDR1 LNHNV, CDR2 YYDKDF (reference sequence). There are 15 residues in the CDR3.

The J gene is TRBJ2-7, the V gene TRBV5-1; 7 bases match TRBD1. J was trimmed by 6 bases and V by 0 bases; bases with no gene match: 6. The CDR3 totals 14 residues. The germline V gene has CDR1 SGHRS and CDR2 YFSETQ. CDR3 residues: CASSLGDRVGEQYF. The CDR3 region has the DNA TGCGCCAGCAGCTTGGGTGACAGGGTGGGCGAGCAGTACTTC.

This rearrangement joins TRBV9 to TRBJ1-1, with 7 bases matching TRBD1. The germline V gene has CDR1 SGDLS and CDR2 YYNGEE. This CDR3 contains 15 residues. J was trimmed by 1 base and V by 0 bases; bases with no gene match: 3. The DNA of the CDR3 is TGTGCCAGCAGCGTAGTTTCAGGGGGGAACACTGAAGCTTTCTTT. Protein: CASSVVSGGNTEAFF.

The chain links TRBV6-5 to TRBJ1-4, with 9 bases that match TRBD1. Trimming at V came to 6 bases and at J to 9 bases, leaving 8 bases not matched to a gene. This CDR3 contains 14 residues. The germline V gene encodes CDR1 MNHEY and CDR2 SVGAGI. CDR3 DNA: TGTGCCAGCAGACCGGACAGGGGACAGAAAAAACTGTTTTTT. This encodes CASRPDRGQKKLFF.

The chain joins TRBV2 to TRBJ2-5; tentatively, D is TRBD2 (6 bases). V was trimmed by 6 bases and J by 10 bases, leaving 21 bases between them. Germline CDR1 SNHLY, CDR2 FYNNEI. This CDR3 region has 14 residues. This CDR3 is CASREGTVELGQYF. For the CDR3, the DNA is TGTGCCAGCAGGGAGGGGACGGTCGAACTGGGCCAGTACTTC.

The chain recombines TRBV10-2 with TRBJ2-7; a weak D match, TRBD2 (5 bases). V was shortened by 4 bases and J by 12 bases, with 13 bases between the two germline ends. The CDR3 covers 11 residues. CDR1 and CDR2 (germline): WSHSY, SAAADI. This CDR3 is CASSGGLARYF. The CDR3 DNA reads TGCGCCAGCAGTGGAGGACTCGCAAGGTACTTC.